A single sample gave rise to the 8 T cell receptor beta chains below, sequenced in a study of cytomegalovirus exposure and HLA in healthy donors. Use of 60 Vbeta and 13 Jbeta primers characterized the PCR. Sequencing was performed with immunoSEQ multiplex PCR; in TCRdb, only in-frame clones are kept and a portion is missing. The data include about 160,000 clones; the top ten clones carry approximately 2.3%. The sample consisted of PBMCs. These TCRs come from a man under 40 in good health and CMV-seronegative.

This sequence joins TRBV7-3 and TRBJ2-1; 7 bases are shared with TRBD2. After removal of 6 bases from V and 7 bases from J, the junction contained 9 bases not matched to a gene. Germline assignment: CDR1 SGHTA and CDR2 FQGTGA. The CDR3 consists of 14 residues. The DNA of the CDR3 is TGTGCCAGCAGTCCCGGGGAGGGGATAAATGAGCAGTTCTTC. Encoded protein: CASSPGEGINEQFF.

The chain uses TRBV5-1 and TRBJ1-1; TRBD1 matches at 8 bases. The CDR3 is 14 residues long. V was pared by 4 bases and J by 5 bases, with 7 bases of the junction left unmatched. In germline, CDR1 is SGHRS, CDR2 YFSETQ. CDR3 in amino acids: CASSQTGDPTEAFF. Here the CDR3 DNA reads TGCGCCAGCAGCCAGACAGGGGACCCAACTGAAGCTTTCTTT.

The genes are TRBV6-5 and TRBJ1-5; no definite D call. The CDR3 consists of 15 residues. Germline CDR1 reads MNHEY; CDR2 reads SVGAGI. V was cut by 6 bases and J by 5 bases, with 17 bases left in between. The CDR3 DNA reads TGTGCCAGCAGAGTTCCGGAGGACCGCGATCAGCCCCAGCATTTT. This encodes CASRVPEDRDQPQHF.

The chain recombines TRBV16 with TRBJ2-7, with a possible D match to TRBD2 (5 bases). The CDR3 length is 16 residues. In germline, CDR1 is KGHSY, CDR2 FQNENV. Trimming left V 3 bases short and J 2 bases short, with 17 bases between. CDR3 region: CASSQANRRGTYEQYF. The DNA for the CDR3 is TGTGCCAGCAGCCAGGCCAATCGTAGAGGGACCTACGAGCAGTACTTC.

J is TRBJ1-5 and V is TRBV19; D is possibly TRBD1 (5 bases). From germline, CDR1 is LNHDA and CDR2 SQIVND (reference sequence). The length of the CDR3 is 16 residues. V was shortened by 7 bases and J by 4 bases, with 20 bases between the two germline ends. The CDR3 here is CASTERGSGSNQPQHF. In nucleotides, the CDR3 is TGTGCCAGTACCGAAAGGGGTAGCGGGTCGAATCAGCCCCAGCATTTT.

With respect to this clone: One end of the junction fails to match germline, which may point to a read error. The chain combines TRBV18 with TRBJ2-1, with 9 nucleotides matching TRBD2. The germline V gene encodes CDR1 KGHSH and CDR2 LQKENI. The CDR3 is made up of 13 amino acids. CDR3 sequence reads: CASSTLAGESKLF. CDR3 nucleotide sequence: TGTGCCAGCTCAACTTTAGCGGGAGAGAGTAAGCTCTTC.

The chain combines TRBV11-2 with TRBJ2-7; 7 nucleotides line up with TRBD1. Trimming cost V 6 bases and J 3 bases; bases outside gene matches: 14. Germline loops: CDR1 SGHAT, CDR2 FQNNGV. The CDR3 contains 16 residues. CDR3 protein: CASSLFPGQRSYEQYF. The CDR3 bases are TGTGCCAGCAGTTTATTTCCGGGACAGAGAAGCTACGAGCAGTACTTC.

CDR3 amino acids: CASSLSNGLTEAFF. The DNA of the CDR3 is TGTGCCAGCAGTTTATCGAACGGACTCACTGAAGCTTTCTTT. The chain is built from TRBV27 and TRBJ1-1; D gene ambiguous. This CDR3 has 14 residues. V shed 0 bases and J shed 4 bases, with 9 bases lying between them. Germline lookup yields CDR1 MNHEY and CDR2 SMNVEV (reference sequence).